Listed below are T cell receptor beta chains from one sample, sequenced in a study of blood T cell repertoires in COVID-19. Repertoires were generated with immunoSEQ multiplex PCR, while TCRdb's copy carries only in-frame clones and drops some. The sample consists of more than 45,000 clones, about 90% of them appearing once. Sequencing was done on a sample of peripheral blood. Receptors were obtained from a man in his fifties or sixties with acute or convalescent COVID-19. Each CDR3 is given with its conserved first and last residue. D genes are given only for firm matches. A clone size is listed for some rows: how often the clone was seen (once, few, many), or a class if it is expanded.

V gene	J gene	CDR3 length	clone size	D gene	CDR3 DNA	CDR3 protein
TRBV10-3	TRBJ1-6	14	NA	TRBD1	TGTGCCATCAGGGGACAGCTTAATAATTCACCCCTCCACTTT	CAIRGQLNNSPLHF
TRBV2	TRBJ2-7	13	NA	TRBD1	TGTGCCAGCAGCGGACAGGGGCGGGACGAGCAGTACTTC	CASSGQGRDEQYF
TRBV3-1/TRBV3-2	TRBJ2-2	17	medium-sized	NA	TGTGCCAGCAGCAAAGACCCCCTTGGCCTTGAAACCGGGGAGCTGTTTTTT	CASSKDPLGLETGELFF
TRBV5-8	TRBJ1-4	15	once	NA	TGTGCCAGCAGCTCGTCGGGTCAGCATAATGAAAAACTGTTTTTT	CASSSSGQHNEKLFF
TRBV2	TRBJ2-2	17	NA	TRBD1	TGTGCCAGCAGTGAAGACCGGGACAGAGGGTCCACCGGGGAGCTGTTTTTT	CASSEDRDRGSTGELFF
TRBV28	TRBJ1-4	16	NA	NA	TGTGCCAGCAGTTCCCAGACAGAGGCAACTAATGAAAAACTGTTTTTT	CASSSQTEATNEKLFF
TRBV19	TRBJ2-7	15	NA	TRBD1	TGTGCCAGTAGTATCTCGGGACAGGGGGCGACTGAGCAGTACTTC	CASSISGQGATEQYF
TRBV12-3/TRBV12-4	TRBJ2-3	12	few	NA	TGTGCCAGCAGTTCAAGCGGGGATACGCAGTATTTT	CASSSSGDTQYF
TRBV28	TRBJ2-7	16	NA	TRBD2	TGTGCCAGCAGTTCCATCTATAGCGGGAGCTTGTACGAGCAGTACTTC	CASSSIYSGSLYEQYF
TRBV28	TRBJ1-2	14	NA	NA	TGTGCCAGCAGTTTAGGTGTCAGGGTGGGAGGCTACACCTTC	CASSLGVRVGGYTF
TRBV6-2/TRBV6-3	TRBJ2-1	12	NA	TRBD2	TGTGCCAGCAGTCAACTGGGACTAGCGGCGTTCTTC	CASSQLGLAAFF
TRBV6-2/TRBV6-3	TRBJ2-7	15	NA	NA	TGTGCCAGCAGCTTACGGAGTCAAGTTCCCTACGAGCAGTACTTC	CASSLRSQVPYEQYF
TRBV5-6	TRBJ2-3	13	NA	NA	TGTGCCAGCAGCTTGCAGGGCCCGGATACGCAGTATTTT	CASSLQGPDTQYF
TRBV30	TRBJ1-6	14	NA	TRBD1	TGTGCCTTGAACCGGGACAGGGATAATTCACCCCTCCACTTT	CALNRDRDNSPLHF
TRBV12-3/TRBV12-4	TRBJ2-6	12	NA	NA	TGTGCCAGCAGGTCGGGGGCCAACGTCCTGACTTTC	CASRSGANVLTF
TRBV29-1	TRBJ1-1	14	NA	NA	TGCAGCCCCTCGTCACGAGCAGGGAACACTGAAGCTTTCTTT	CSPSSRAGNTEAFF
TRBV5-5	TRBJ2-7	15	NA	NA	TGTGCCAGCAGCTTGGGGGGCAGCGAATCCTACGAGCAGTACTTC	CASSLGGSESYEQYF
TRBV18	TRBJ2-2	16	NA	TRBD2	TGTGCCAGCTCACAGGACGGGGTAGCGGGTACCGGGGAGCTGTTTTTT	CASSQDGVAGTGELFF
TRBV4-1	TRBJ2-3	15	NA	NA	TGCGCCAGCAGGTCGCTAACGGGTATCGCAGATACGCAGTATTTT	CASRSLTGIADTQYF
TRBV10-3	TRBJ2-1	16	NA	TRBD2	TGTGCCATCAGTGTTCTAGCGGGAGGGCCTGGGAATGAGCAGTTCTTC	CAISVLAGGPGNEQFF
TRBV10-3	TRBJ1-1	14	NA	NA	TGTGCCATCAGAGCAGGGTATCGAGAAACTGAAGCTTTCTTT	CAIRAGYRETEAFF
TRBV19	TRBJ2-7	17	NA	NA	TGTGCCAGTAGTACCCATCCCACCCACGAGAGCTCCTACGAGCAGTACTTC	CASSTHPTHESSYEQYF
TRBV19	TRBJ2-5	16	NA	TRBD2	TGTGCCAGTAGTGCCGAGCGGACTAGCGGAGGAGAGACCCAGTACTTC	CASSAERTSGGETQYF
TRBV28	TRBJ1-2	15	NA	NA	TGTGCCAGCAGTCCGGGCCCGGGGGTGGGCTATGGCTACACCTTC	CASSPGPGVGYGYTF
TRBV19	TRBJ2-2	16	NA	TRBD1	TGTGCCAGTAGTCGCCGGGACAGGGCGAACACCGGGGAGCTGTTTTTT	CASSRRDRANTGELFF
TRBV7-2	TRBJ2-4	14	NA	TRBD2	TGTGCCAGCAGCCCCCCCGGGCTAGCGGGATTTCAGTACTTC	CASSPPGLAGFQYF
TRBV3-1/TRBV3-2	TRBJ1-2	14	once	NA	TGTGCCAGCAGTCGGACAGAAACAAACTATGGCTACACCTTC	CASSRTETNYGYTF
TRBV6-5	TRBJ1-6	16	NA	NA	TGTGCCAGCAGTTACTCGAGTCCCCCGGGTAATTCACCCCTCCACTTT	CASSYSSPPGNSPLHF
TRBV4-3	TRBJ2-1	14	NA	NA	TGCGCCAGCAGCCAAGATCGAAGTCCCAGGGGGCAGTTCTTC	CASSQDRSPRGQFF
TRBV7-3	TRBJ2-3	16	NA	NA	TGTGCCAGCAGCTTAACGTCTGGGGCAGGCTCAGATACGCAGTATTTT	CASSLTSGAGSDTQYF
TRBV6-5	TRBJ1-5	13	NA	NA	TGTGCCAGCAGTTACTCGTCGGGTCAGCCCCAGCATTTT	CASSYSSGQPQHF
TRBV7-2	TRBJ1-3	14	NA	NA	TGTGCCAGCAGCTTATACGGTTATGGAAACACCATATATTTT	CASSLYGYGNTIYF
TRBV5-1	TRBJ1-1	17	NA	NA	TGCGCCAGCAGTCCGTTGGGGGCGAGGGGGTCGAACACTGAAGCTTTCTTT	CASSPLGARGSNTEAFF